The T cell receptor beta chain under discussion was sequenced for a study of blood T cell repertoires in COVID-19. Overall study: Samples representing acute and convalescent COVID-19 were sourced from the United States, Italy and Spain. Sources were T cells, B-cell-depleted T cells, or PBMCs; the material itself was cDNA or gDNA.

TCRdb's copy holds only in-frame clones and misses some; the assay was immunoSEQ multiplex PCR. The table records roughly 67,000 clones, 85% of them present only once. Germline-derived CDR1 and CDR2 are GTSNPN and SVGIG (reference sequence). Trimming cost V 2 bases and J 2 bases, with 19 bases left between them. The CDR3 covers 17 residues. Sample: peripheral blood. This chain joins TRBV30 and TRBJ1-5; D possibly corresponds to TRBD1 (6 bases). The TCR comes from a man in his forties or fifties with acute or convalescent COVID-19. The DNA of the CDR3 is TGTGCCTGGAGTCCCCGAGTTGGGGGCTCGCGCAATCAGCCCCAGCATTTT. It is translated as CAWSPRVGGSRNQPQHF.